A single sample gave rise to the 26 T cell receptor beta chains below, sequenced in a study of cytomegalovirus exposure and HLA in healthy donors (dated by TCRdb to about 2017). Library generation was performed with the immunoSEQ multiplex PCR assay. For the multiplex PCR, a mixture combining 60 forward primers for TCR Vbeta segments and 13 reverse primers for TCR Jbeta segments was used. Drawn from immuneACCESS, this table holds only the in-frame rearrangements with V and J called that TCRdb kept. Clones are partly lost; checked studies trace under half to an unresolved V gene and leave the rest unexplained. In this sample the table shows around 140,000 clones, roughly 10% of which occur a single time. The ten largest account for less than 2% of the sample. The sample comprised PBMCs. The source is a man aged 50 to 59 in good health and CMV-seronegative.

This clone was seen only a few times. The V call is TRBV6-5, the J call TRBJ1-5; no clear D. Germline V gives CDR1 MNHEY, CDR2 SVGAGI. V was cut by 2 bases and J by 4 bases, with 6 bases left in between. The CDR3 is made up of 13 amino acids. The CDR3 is CASSYGRNQPQHF. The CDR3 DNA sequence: TGTGCCAGCAGTTACGGGAGAAATCAGCCCCAGCATTTT.

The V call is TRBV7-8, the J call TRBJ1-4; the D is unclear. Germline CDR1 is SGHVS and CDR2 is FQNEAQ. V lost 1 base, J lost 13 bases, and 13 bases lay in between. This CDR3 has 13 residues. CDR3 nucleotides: TGTGCCAGCAGCTTAGACCGTACAGTCCCACTGTTTTTT. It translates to CASSLDRTVPLFF.

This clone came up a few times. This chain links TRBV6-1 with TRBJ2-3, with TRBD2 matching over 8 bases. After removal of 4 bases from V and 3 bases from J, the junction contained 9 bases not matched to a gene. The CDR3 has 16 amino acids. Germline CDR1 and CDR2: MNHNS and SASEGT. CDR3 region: CASSGLERERTDTQYF. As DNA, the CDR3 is TGTGCCAGCAGTGGTCTGGAGCGGGAGAGAACAGATACGCAGTATTTT.

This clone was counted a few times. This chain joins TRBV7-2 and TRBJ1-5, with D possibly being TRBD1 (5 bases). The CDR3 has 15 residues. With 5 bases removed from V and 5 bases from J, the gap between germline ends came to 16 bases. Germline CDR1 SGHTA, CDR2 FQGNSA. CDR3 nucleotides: TGTGCCAGCAGCCCAAATGACGACAGATATCAGCCCCAGCATTTT. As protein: CASSPNDDRYQPQHF.

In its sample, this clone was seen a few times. CDR3 amino acids: CASSWARGATNEKLFF. In nucleotides, the CDR3 is TGTGCCAGCAGTTGGGCCAGGGGCGCAACTAATGAAAAACTGTTTTTT. The chain is built from TRBV6-5 and TRBJ1-4, with a tentative D call TRBD1 (6 bases). V was cut by 4 bases and J by 0 bases, with 12 bases left in between. Per the germline V gene, CDR1 is MNHEY and CDR2 is SVGAGI. This CDR3 comprises 16 residues.

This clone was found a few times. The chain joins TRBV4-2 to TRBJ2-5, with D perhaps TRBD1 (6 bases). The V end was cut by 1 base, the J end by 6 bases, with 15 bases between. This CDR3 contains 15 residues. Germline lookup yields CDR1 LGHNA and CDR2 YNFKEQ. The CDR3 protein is CASSQGTGFLKTQYF. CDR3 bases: TGTGCCAGCAGCCAAGGCACAGGGTTCTTGAAGACCCAGTACTTC.

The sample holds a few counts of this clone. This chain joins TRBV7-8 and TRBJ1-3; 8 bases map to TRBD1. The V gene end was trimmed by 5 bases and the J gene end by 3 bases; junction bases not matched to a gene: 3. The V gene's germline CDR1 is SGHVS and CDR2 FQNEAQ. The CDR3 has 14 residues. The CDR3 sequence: CASSPGQGGNTIYF. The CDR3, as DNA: TGTGCCAGCAGCCCCGGACAGGGTGGAAACACCATATATTTT.

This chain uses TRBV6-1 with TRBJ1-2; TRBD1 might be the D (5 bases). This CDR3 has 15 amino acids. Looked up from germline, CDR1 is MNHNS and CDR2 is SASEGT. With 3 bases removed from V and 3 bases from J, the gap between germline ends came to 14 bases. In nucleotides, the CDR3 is TGTGCCAGCAGTGAGGCCCACGGGGGAGACTATGGCTACACCTTC. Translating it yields CASSEAHGGDYGYTF.

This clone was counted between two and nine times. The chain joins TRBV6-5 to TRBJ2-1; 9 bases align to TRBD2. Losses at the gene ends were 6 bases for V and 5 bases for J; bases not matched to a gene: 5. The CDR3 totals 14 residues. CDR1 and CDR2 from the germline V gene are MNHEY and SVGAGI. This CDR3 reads CASRGAGGHNEQFF. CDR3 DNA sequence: TGTGCCAGCAGGGGCGCGGGAGGGCACAATGAGCAGTTCTTC.

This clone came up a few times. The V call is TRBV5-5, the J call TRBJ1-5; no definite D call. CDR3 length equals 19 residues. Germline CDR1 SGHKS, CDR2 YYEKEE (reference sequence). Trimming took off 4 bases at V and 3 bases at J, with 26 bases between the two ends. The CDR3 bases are TGTGCCAGCAGCCGTGCTCAGGTTACACCCCCATTTTCCAATCAGCCCCAGCATTTT. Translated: CASSRAQVTPPFSNQPQHF.

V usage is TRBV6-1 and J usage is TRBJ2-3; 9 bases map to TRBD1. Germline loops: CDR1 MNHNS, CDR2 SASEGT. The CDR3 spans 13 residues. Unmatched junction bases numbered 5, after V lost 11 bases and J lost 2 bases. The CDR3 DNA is TGTGCCGGGGGGGACAGGGTCACAGATACGCAGTATTTT. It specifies CAGGDRVTDTQYF.

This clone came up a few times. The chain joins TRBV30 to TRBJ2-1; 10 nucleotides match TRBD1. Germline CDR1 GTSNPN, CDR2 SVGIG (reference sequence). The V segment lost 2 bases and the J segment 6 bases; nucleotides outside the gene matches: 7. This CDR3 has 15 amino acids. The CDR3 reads CAWSKRQGAGNEQFF. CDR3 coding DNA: TGTGCCTGGAGTAAAAGACAGGGGGCCGGCAATGAGCAGTTCTTC.

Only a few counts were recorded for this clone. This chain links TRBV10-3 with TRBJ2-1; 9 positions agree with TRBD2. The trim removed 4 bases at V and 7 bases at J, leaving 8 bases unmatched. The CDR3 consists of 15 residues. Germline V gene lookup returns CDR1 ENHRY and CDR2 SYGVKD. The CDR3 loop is CAISVGLAGTNEQFF. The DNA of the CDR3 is TGTGCCATCAGTGTGGGGCTAGCGGGGACGAATGAGCAGTTCTTC.

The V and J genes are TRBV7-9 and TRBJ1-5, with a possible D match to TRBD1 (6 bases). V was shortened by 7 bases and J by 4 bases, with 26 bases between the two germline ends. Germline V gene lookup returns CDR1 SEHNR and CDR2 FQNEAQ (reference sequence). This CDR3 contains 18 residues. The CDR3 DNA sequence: TGTGCCAGCAACCTTCCCCCCCAACAGGGCATATTAAATCAGCCCCAGCATTTT. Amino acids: CASNLPPQQGILNQPQHF.

The CDR3 DNA is TGTGCCAGCAGCGGCCGACAGGGGGCTGGAAACACCATATATTTT. This sequence encodes CASSGRQGAGNTIYF. The V gene is TRBV7-2, the J gene TRBJ1-3; 9 bases match TRBD1. The ends lost 5 bases at V and 2 bases at J; junction bases unmatched: 4. This CDR3 contains 15 residues. Germline lookup yields CDR1 SGHTA and CDR2 FQGNSA.

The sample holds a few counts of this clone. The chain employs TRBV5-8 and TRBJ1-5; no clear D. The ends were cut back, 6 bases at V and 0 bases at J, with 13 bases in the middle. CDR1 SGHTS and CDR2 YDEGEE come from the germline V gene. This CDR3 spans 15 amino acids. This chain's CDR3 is CASIILEDSNQPQHF. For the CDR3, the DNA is TGTGCCAGCATCATCCTCGAGGATAGCAATCAGCCCCAGCATTTT.

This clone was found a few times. DNA for the CDR3: TGTGCCAGCAGTACGGACAGGGGCCCCTACGAGCAGTACTTC. It codes for CASSTDRGPYEQYF. The chain employs TRBV6-6 and TRBJ2-7; the match to TRBD1 covers 9 bases. CDR3 length: 14 amino acids. J gave up 2 bases and V 5 bases, and 4 bases lay outside the gene matches. Germline CDR1 and CDR2: MNHNY and SVGAGI (reference sequence).

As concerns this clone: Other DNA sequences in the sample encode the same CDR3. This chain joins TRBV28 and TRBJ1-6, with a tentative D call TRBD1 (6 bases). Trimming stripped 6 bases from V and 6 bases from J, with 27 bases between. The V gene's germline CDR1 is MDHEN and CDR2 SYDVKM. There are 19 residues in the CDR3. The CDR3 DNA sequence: TGTGCCAGCAGCCGTGCCATGGGACAAGGCAGAGACGGTAATTCACCCCTCCACTTT. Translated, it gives CASSRAMGQGRDGNSPLHF.

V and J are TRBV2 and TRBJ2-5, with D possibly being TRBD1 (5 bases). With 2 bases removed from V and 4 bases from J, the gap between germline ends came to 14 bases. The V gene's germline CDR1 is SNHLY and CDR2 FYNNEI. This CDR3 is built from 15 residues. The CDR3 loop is CASSESSGSGETQYF. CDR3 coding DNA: TGTGCCAGCAGTGAAAGCTCAGGGTCGGGAGAGACCCAGTACTTC.

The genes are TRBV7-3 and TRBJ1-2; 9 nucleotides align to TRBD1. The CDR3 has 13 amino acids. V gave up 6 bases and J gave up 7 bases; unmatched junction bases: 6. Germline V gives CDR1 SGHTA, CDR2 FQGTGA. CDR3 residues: CASSYGQGSGYTF. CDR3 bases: TGTGCCAGCAGTTACGGACAGGGGAGTGGCTACACCTTC.

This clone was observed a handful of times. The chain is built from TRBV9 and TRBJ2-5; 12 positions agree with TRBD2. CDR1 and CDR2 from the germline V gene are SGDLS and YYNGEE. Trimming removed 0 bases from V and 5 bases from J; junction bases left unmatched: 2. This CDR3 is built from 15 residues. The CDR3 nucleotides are TGTGCCAGCAGCGTAGGACTAGCGGGGGCCGAGACCCAGTACTTC. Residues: CASSVGLAGAETQYF.

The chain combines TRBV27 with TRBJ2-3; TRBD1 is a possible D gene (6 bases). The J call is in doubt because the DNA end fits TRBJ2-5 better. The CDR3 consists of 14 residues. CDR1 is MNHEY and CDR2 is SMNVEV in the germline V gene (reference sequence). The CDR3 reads CASSLNLGGETQYF. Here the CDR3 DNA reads TGTGCCAGCAGTCTCAACTTAGGGGGAGAGACCCAGTACTTC.

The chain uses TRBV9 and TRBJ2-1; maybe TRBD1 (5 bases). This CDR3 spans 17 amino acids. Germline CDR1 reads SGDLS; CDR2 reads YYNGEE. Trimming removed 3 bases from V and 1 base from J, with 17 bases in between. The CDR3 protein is CASSAGAGIVSYNEQFF. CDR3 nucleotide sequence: TGTGCCAGCAGCGCAGGCGCAGGGATAGTGTCCTACAATGAGCAGTTCTTC.

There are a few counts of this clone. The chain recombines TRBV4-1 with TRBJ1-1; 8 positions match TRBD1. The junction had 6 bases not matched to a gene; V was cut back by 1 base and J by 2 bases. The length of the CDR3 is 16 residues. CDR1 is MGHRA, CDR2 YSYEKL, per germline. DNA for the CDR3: TGCGCCAGCAGCCAAGGACAGGGGCCGTTTAACACTGAAGCTTTCTTT. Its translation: CASSQGQGPFNTEAFF.

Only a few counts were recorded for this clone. As DNA, the CDR3 is TGTGCCACCTTGGACAGGGCTTTCACTGAAGCTTTCTTT. It yields the protein CATLDRAFTEAFF. This chain uses TRBV9 with TRBJ1-1, with 8 bases matching TRBD1. The J segment lost 4 bases and the V segment lost 9 bases, leaving 8 bases of the junction unmatched. This CDR3 is built from 13 residues. Germline V gene sequence: CDR1 SGDLS, CDR2 YYNGEE.

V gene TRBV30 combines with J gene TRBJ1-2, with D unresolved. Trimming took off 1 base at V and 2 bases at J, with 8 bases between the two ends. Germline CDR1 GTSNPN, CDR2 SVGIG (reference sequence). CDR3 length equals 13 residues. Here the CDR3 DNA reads TGTGCCTGGAGTGCCTCGGGGAACTATGGCTACACCTTC. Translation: CAWSASGNYGYTF.